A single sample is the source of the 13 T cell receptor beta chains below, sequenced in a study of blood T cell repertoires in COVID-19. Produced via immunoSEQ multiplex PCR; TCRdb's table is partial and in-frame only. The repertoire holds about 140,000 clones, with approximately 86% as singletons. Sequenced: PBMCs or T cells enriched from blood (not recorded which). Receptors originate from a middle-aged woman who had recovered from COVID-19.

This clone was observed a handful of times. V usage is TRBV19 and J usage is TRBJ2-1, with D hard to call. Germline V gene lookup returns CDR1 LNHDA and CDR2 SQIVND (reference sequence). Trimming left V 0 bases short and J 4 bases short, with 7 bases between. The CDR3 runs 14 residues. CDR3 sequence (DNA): TGTGCCAGTAGTATAGAGGCAGGTTACAATGAGCAGTTCTTC. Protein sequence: CASSIEAGYNEQFF.

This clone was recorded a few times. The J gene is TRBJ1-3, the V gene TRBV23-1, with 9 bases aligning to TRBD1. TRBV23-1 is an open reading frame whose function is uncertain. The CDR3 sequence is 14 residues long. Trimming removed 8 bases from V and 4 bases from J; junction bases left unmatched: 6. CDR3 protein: CASGWDRDGNTIYF. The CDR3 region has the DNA TGCGCCAGCGGCTGGGACAGGGACGGAAACACCATATATTTT.

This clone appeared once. The CDR3 DNA is TGTGCCAGCAGCTTGGGGGGGCCTTTATCACCCCTCCACTTT. Amino acid sequence: CASSLGGPLSPLHF. V is TRBV5-4 and J is TRBJ1-6; maybe TRBD1 (6 bases). Trimming took 0 bases from V and 10 from J, leaving 11 bases between them. Germline lookup yields CDR1 SGHNT and CDR2 YYREEE (reference sequence). The CDR3 extends over 14 amino acids.

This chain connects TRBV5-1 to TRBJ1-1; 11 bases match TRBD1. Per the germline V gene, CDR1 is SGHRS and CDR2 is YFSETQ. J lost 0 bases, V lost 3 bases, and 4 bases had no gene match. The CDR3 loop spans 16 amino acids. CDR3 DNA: TGCGCCAGCAGCTGGACAGGGGGCACCCTGAACACTGAAGCTTTCTTT. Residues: CASSWTGGTLNTEAFF.

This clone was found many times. The CDR3 spells CASSLVGRSAEAFF. In nucleotides, the CDR3 is TGTGCCAGCAGCTTGGTAGGCAGGTCCGCTGAAGCTTTCTTT. The rearrangement joins TRBV5-6 to TRBJ1-1; D is ambiguous. Trimming removed 0 bases at V and 6 bases at J, with 12 bases between. CDR3 size: 14 residues. The germline CDR1 and CDR2 sequences are SGHDT and YYEEEE. The whole variable domain, remainder taken from reference TRBV5-6 and TRBJ1-1, is DAGVTQSPTHLIKTRGQQVTLRCSPKSGHDTVSWYQQALGQGPQFIFQYYEEEERQRGNFPDRFSGHQFPNYSSELNVNALLLGDSALYLCASSLVGRSAEAFFGQGTRLTVV.

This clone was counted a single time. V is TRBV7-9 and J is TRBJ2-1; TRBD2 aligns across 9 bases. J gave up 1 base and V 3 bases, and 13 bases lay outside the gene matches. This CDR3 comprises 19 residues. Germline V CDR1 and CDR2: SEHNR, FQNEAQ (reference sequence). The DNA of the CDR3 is TGTGCCAGCAGCTTCAGACAGGGACCGGGACTAGCATCCTACAATGAGCAGTTCTTC. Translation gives CASSFRQGPGLASYNEQFF.

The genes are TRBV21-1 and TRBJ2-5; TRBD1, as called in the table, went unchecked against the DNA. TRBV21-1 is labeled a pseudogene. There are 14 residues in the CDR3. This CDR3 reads CASNRGPLQETQYF. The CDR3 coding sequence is TGTGCCAGCAACAGGGGCCCCCTACAAGAGACCCAGTACTTC.

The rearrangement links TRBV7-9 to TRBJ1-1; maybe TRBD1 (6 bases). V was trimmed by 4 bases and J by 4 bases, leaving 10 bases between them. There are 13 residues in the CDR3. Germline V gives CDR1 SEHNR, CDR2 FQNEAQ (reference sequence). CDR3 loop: CASSWEGVTEAFF. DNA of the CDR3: TGTGCCAGCAGCTGGGAGGGGGTCACTGAAGCTTTCTTT.

The CDR3 is CASSEFGQGAWETQYF. CDR3 coding DNA: TGTGCCAGCAGTGAATTCGGACAGGGGGCATGGGAGACCCAGTACTTC. The rearrangement uses TRBV2 and TRBJ2-5, with TRBD1 matching 11 bases. Per germline, CDR1 SNHLY and CDR2 FYNNEI. CDR3 length equals 16 residues. V trimming: 2 bases; J trimming: 5 bases; junction bases outside the gene matches: 7. Full variable domain (remainder filled in from reference TRBV2 and TRBJ2-5): EPEVTQTPSHQVTQMGQEVILRCVPISNHLYFYWYRQILGQKVEFLVSFYNNEISEKSEIFDDQFSVERPDGSNFTLKIRSTKLEDSAMYFCASSEFGQGAWETQYFGPGTRLLVL.

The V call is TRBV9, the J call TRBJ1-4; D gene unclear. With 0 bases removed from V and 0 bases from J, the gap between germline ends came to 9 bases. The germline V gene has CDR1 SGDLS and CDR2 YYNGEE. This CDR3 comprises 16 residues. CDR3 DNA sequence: TGTGCCAGCAGCGTAGGAGGCCCTGCAACTAATGAAAAACTGTTTTTT. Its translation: CASSVGGPATNEKLFF.

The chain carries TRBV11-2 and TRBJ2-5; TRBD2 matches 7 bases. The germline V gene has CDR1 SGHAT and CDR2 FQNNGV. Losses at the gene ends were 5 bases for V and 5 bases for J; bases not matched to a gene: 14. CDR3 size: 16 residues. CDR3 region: CASSTISGVIVETQYF. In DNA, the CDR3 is TGTGCCAGCAGCACAATAAGCGGGGTGATCGTGGAGACCCAGTACTTC.

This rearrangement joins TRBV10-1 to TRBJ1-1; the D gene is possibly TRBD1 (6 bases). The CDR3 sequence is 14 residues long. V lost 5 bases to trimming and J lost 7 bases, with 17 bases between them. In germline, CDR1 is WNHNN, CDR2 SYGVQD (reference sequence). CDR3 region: CASSMQGTYGEAFF. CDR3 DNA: TGCGCCAGCAGTATGCAGGGGACCTACGGTGAAGCTTTCTTT.

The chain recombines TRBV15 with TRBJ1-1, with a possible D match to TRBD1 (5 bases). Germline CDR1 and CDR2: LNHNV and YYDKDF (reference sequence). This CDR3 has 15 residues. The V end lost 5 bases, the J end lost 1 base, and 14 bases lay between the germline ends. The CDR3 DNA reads TGTGCCACCAGCCCGCGGGGGGGTACGAACACTGAAGCTTTCTTT. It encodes CATSPRGGTNTEAFF.